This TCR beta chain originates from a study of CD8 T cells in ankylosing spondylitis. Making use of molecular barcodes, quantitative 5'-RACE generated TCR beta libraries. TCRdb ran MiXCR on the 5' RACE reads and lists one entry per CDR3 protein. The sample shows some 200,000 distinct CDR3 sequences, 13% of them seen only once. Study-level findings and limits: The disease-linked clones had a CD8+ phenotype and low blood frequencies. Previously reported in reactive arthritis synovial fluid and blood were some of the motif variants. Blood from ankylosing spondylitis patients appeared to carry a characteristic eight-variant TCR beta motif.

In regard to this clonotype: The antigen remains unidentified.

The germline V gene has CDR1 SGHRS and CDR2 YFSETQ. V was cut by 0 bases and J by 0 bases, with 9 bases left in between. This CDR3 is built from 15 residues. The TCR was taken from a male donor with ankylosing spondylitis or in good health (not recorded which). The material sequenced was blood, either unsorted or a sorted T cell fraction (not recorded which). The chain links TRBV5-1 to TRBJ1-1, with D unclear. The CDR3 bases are TGCGCCAGCAGCTTGGAGTCCGGGATGAACACTGAAGCTTTCTTT. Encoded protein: CASSLESGMNTEAFF.